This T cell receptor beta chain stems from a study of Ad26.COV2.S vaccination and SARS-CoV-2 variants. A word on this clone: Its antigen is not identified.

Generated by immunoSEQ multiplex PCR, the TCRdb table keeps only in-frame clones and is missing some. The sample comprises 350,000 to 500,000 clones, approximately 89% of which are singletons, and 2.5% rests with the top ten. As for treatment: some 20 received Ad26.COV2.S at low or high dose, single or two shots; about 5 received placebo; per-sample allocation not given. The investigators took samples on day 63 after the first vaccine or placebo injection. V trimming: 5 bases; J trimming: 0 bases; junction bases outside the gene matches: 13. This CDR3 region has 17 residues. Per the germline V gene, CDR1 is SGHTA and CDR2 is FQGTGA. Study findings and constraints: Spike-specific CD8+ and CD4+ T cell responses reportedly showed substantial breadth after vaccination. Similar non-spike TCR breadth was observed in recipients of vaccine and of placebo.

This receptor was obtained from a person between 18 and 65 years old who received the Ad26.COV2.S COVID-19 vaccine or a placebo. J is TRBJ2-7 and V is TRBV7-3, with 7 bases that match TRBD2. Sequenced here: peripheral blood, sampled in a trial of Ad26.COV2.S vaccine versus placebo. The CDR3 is CASSPTRVAGSSYEQYV. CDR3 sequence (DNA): TGTGCCAGCAGCCCCACTCGGGTAGCGGGTAGCTCCTACGAGCAGTACGTC.